This T cell receptor beta chain came from a study of T cell responses to AZD1222 COVID-19 vaccine. Study findings and constraints: Seropositive at baseline were only a handful of AZD1222 recipients. Vaccination with two AZD1222 doses was followed by a rise in Spike-specific TCR breadth and depth. Nearly half of spike-specific TCRs reportedly target unmutated variant regions. Repertoire samples came only from after the peak T cell response.

The assay was immunoSEQ multiplex PCR, and TCRdb's table has in-frame clones only and misses some. This table has some 80,000 clones, about nine tenths appearing once. The CDR3 has 14 residues. The J segment lost 6 bases and the V segment lost 4 bases, leaving 7 bases of the junction unmatched. Looked up from germline, CDR1 is SGHAT and CDR2 is FQNNGV. Comment on this clone: Antigen unknown.

The chain couples TRBV11-2 to TRBJ1-2, with 8 bases identical to TRBD1. The TCR sequence derives from an adult in good health. Sequences were derived from peripheral blood, sampled on day 0 of AZD1222 vaccination. CDR3 residues: CASSYDQGADGYTF. CDR3 bases: TGTGCCAGCAGCTACGATCAGGGGGCAGATGGCTACACCTTC.